The 27 T cell receptor beta chains in this list originate from one sample, sequenced in a study of spatial heterogeneity in lung cancer. Study observations and caveats: Tumor mutation counts were tracked by expanded intratumoral alpha and beta TCR counts.

These TCRs are of unknown antigen specificity. TCRdb passed the 5' RACE reads through MiXCR, listing each CDR3 protein once. The sample yields roughly 5,000 distinct CDR3 sequences, 6% to 7.5% seen once. Sample time point: sample taken at primary tumor resection. The specimen was lung tumor tissue, collected at surgery. The receptors shown here come from a female donor with early-stage non-small cell lung cancer.

In this sample, this clonotype turned up many times. This beta chain lies outside the target of a library built for alpha chains; its clone size means little. This chain joins TRBV7-9 and TRBJ2-7; 7 positions match TRBD1. The CDR3 contains 12 residues. Germline lookup yields CDR1 SEHNR and CDR2 FQNEAQ (reference sequence). Unmatched junction bases numbered 4, after V lost 6 bases and J lost 5 bases. The CDR3 here is CASSTTGDEQYF. CDR3 bases: TGTGCCAGCAGTACTACAGGGGACGAGCAGTACTTC.

There are many counts of this clonotype. This beta chain is a stray read from a library made for alpha chains; its abundance is not meaningful. This chain joins TRBV15 and TRBJ2-5; unclear D gene. The CDR3 covers 15 residues. V was pared by 0 bases and J by 5 bases, with 13 bases between. CDR1 and CDR2 (germline): LNHNV, YYDKDF (reference sequence). The CDR3 region has the DNA TGTGCCACCAGCAGAGAGAAGGGCGAAGCGGAGACCCAGTACTTC. Translated: CATSREKGEAETQYF.

This clonotype was picked up many times. In a library made to pick up alpha chains, this beta chain is a stray read with a size that means little. The genes are TRBV7-9 and TRBJ2-7; TRBD1 might be the D (7 bases). Trimming took off 5 bases at V and 1 base at J, with 15 bases between the two ends. This CDR3 is 15 amino acids long. Looked up from germline, CDR1 is SEHNR and CDR2 is FQNEAQ (reference sequence). Here the CDR3 DNA reads TGTGCCAGCAGCCATTGGACAGGAGGGTCCTACGAGCAGTACTTC. Translation gives CASSHWTGGSYEQYF.

This clonotype came up many times. Little can be read into the size of this beta chain, an off-target read in a library designed for alpha chains. This rearrangement joins TRBV7-2 to TRBJ2-5; 14 nucleotides agree with TRBD2. Germline-derived CDR1 and CDR2 are SGHTA and FQGNSA. Trimming removed 6 bases from V and 4 bases from J; junction bases left unmatched: 10. The CDR3 sequence is 17 residues long. The DNA of the CDR3 is TGTGCCAGCAGTTACCCGGGACTAGCGGGAGTTGGAGAGACCCAGTACTTC. Its protein is CASSYPGLAGVGETQYF.

This clonotype came up many times. Since it is a stray read in a library aimed at alpha chains, this beta chain has a size that is not meaningful. The chain employs TRBV20-1 and TRBJ2-1; 11 positions match TRBD1. Germline V gene data show CDR1 as DFQATT and CDR2 as SNEGSKA (reference sequence). V trimming: 5 bases; J trimming: 7 bases; junction bases outside the gene matches: 4. The CDR3 has 13 amino acids. CDR3 DNA: TGCAGTGCTTCCGGACAGGGGGCAAATGAGCAGTTCTTC. Its protein is CSASGQGANEQFF.

On this clonotype itself: As an off-target read in a library built for alpha chains, this beta chain has a frequency of little significance. The J gene is TRBJ1-4, the V gene TRBV12-3 or TRBV12-4, with D possibly matching TRBD1 (6 bases). Trimming left V 5 bases short and J 3 bases short, with 16 bases between. This CDR3 has 16 residues. In DNA, the CDR3 is TGTGCCAGCAGTCCTTCGGGGGGGCCGGCTAATGAAAAACTGTTTTTT. Translating gives CASSPSGGPANEKLFF.

This clonotype was observed many times. This beta chain represents an off-target read in a library built for alpha chains; its size is of limited meaning. The chain recombines TRBV18 with TRBJ2-4; D gene uncertain. The germline V and J ends were trimmed by 6 bases and 10 bases, with 16 bases remaining between them. This CDR3 has 13 residues. Looked up from germline, CDR1 is KGHSH and CDR2 is LQKENI. CDR3 nucleotides: TGTGCCAGCTCGGACGGACGGTCGTGGATTCAGTACTTC. Its translation: CASSDGRSWIQYF.

Concerning this clonotype: A library made for alpha chains picked up this beta chain off target, so its size means little. V and J are TRBV7-6 and TRBJ2-7; D possibly corresponds to TRBD1 (7 bases). With 2 bases removed from V and 0 bases from J, the gap between germline ends came to 17 bases. The CDR3 is made up of 17 amino acids. The V gene's germline CDR1 is SGHVS and CDR2 FNYEAQ. As DNA, the CDR3 is TGTGCCAGCAGCTTATATCAGGGGGGCTCCAGCTCCTACGAGCAGTACTTC. Its protein product is CASSLYQGGSSSYEQYF.

The sample holds many counts of this clonotype. Being off target in a library aimed at alpha chains, this beta chain has a size of little meaning. The chain joins TRBV12-3 or TRBV12-4 to TRBJ1-6; the D is unclear. The CDR3 has 13 residues. V gave up 5 bases and J gave up 6 bases, with 8 bases separating them. In DNA, the CDR3 is TGTGCCAGCAGTCCTCATCCTAATTCACCCCTCCACTTT. This codes for CASSPHPNSPLHF.

Ten or more counts support this clonotype. As an off-target read in a library built for alpha chains, this beta chain has a frequency of little significance. The genes are TRBV7-3 and TRBJ2-2, with D perhaps TRBD2 (5 bases). This CDR3 spans 15 amino acids. Trimming left V 3 bases short and J 2 bases short, with 10 bases between. Germline V lookup: CDR1 SGHTA, CDR2 FQGTGA. Here the CDR3 DNA reads TGTGCCAGCAGCTTGGCGGGTTCAAACACCGGGGAGCTGTTTTTT. It is translated as CASSLAGSNTGELFF.

This clonotype was seen at least ten times. This beta chain came through as a stray read in a library set up for alpha chains, and its size says little. V is TRBV7-3 and J is TRBJ2-1; D is ambiguous. The CDR3 is made up of 14 amino acids. V gave up 1 base and J gave up 7 bases, with 11 bases separating them. CDR1 is SGHTA, CDR2 FQGTGA, per germline. The CDR3 region is CASSLSDPWNEQFF. CDR3 DNA sequence: TGTGCCAGCAGCTTAAGCGACCCCTGGAATGAGCAGTTCTTC.

In its sample, this clonotype is medium-sized. This beta chain slipped into a library made for alpha chains as a stray read, so its size is not meaningful. This chain joins TRBV29-1 and TRBJ2-3; the D gene is possibly TRBD1 (8 bases). CDR3 size: 13 residues. The V gene lost 6 bases and the J gene lost 4 bases, with 14 bases spanning the gap. CDR1 and CDR2 from the germline V gene are SQVTM and ANQGSEA. CDR3 sequence: CSVNRGGADTQYF. DNA for the CDR3: TGCAGCGTCAACAGGGGGGGGGCAGATACGCAGTATTTT.

Many counts were recorded for this clonotype. This beta chain was picked up by a library intended for alpha chains and is off target, so its count carries little meaning. The CDR3 loop reads CASGSGSRSYGYTF. The CDR3 DNA reads TGTGCTAGTGGTTCCGGATCCAGAAGCTATGGCTACACCTTC. The chain recombines TRBV12-5 with TRBJ1-2, with no clear D. Germline CDR1 is LGHNT and CDR2 is FRNRAP. Trimming left V 4 bases short and J 4 bases short, with 13 bases between. CDR3 length: 14 residues.

Ten or more counts support this clonotype. This beta chain lies outside the target of a library built for alpha chains; its clone size means little. This chain connects TRBV5-1 to TRBJ1-2; tentative D call: TRBD1 (6 bases). With 2 bases removed from V and 2 bases from J, the gap between germline ends came to 7 bases. Germline CDR1 SGHRS, CDR2 YFSETQ. This CDR3 comprises 13 residues. For the CDR3, the DNA is TGCGCCAGCAGCTTTCAGGGGAACTATGGCTACACCTTC. Its protein is CASSFQGNYGYTF. Full variable domain (outside the CDR3, taken from reference TRBV5-1 and TRBJ1-2): KAGVTQTPRYLIKTRGQQVTLSCSPISGHRSVSWYQQTPGQGLQFLFEYFSETQRNKGNFPGRFSGRQFSNSRSEMNVSTLELGDSALYLCASSFQGNYGYTFGSGTRLTVV.

With respect to this clonotype: This beta chain is a stray sequence in a library constructed for alpha chains; its clone size is not meaningful. The CDR3: CATAQGFKEKLFF. The DNA of the CDR3 is TGTGCCACCGCACAGGGTTTCAAGGAAAAACTGTTTTTT. The gene calls are TRBV15 and TRBJ1-4, with a possible D match to TRBD1 (6 bases). CDR3 length: 13 residues. The V and J ends lost 8 bases and 8 bases respectively, with 15 bases between them. Germline V gene lookup returns CDR1 LNHNV and CDR2 YYDKDF (reference sequence).

This clonotype was recorded many times. A library made for alpha chains picked up this beta chain off target, so its size means little. The rearrangement uses TRBV28 and TRBJ2-6, with D possibly matching TRBD1 (6 bases). V dropped 5 bases and J dropped 0 bases, with 20 bases sitting between them. The germline V gene encodes CDR1 MDHEN and CDR2 SYDVKM. This CDR3 is built from 19 residues. The CDR3 here is CASSALLGASLSGANVLTF. The CDR3 nucleotides are TGTGCCAGCAGTGCACTTTTGGGGGCTTCTCTCTCTGGGGCCAACGTCCTGACTTTC.

This clonotype occurred many times. This beta chain is an unintended read in a library built for alpha chains; its size means little. The chain is built from TRBV5-6 and TRBJ2-1, with TRBD1 matching 10 bases. Per germline, CDR1 SGHDT and CDR2 YYEEEE. The junction had 4 bases not matched to a gene; V was cut back by 5 bases and J by 5 bases. The CDR3 length is 14 residues. CDR3 coding DNA: TGTGCCAGCAGTACAGGGACAGGGGACAATGAGCAGTTCTTC. Its protein product is CASSTGTGDNEQFF.

This clonotype was observed many times. Being off target in a library aimed at alpha chains, this beta chain has a size of little meaning. This chain uses TRBV7-3 with TRBJ2-1; maybe TRBD2 (7 bases). Germline lookup yields CDR1 SGHTA and CDR2 FQGTGA. This CDR3 is built from 13 residues. The V end lost 5 bases, the J end lost 9 bases, and 14 bases lay between the germline ends. The CDR3 sequence is CASSPYREGEQFF. CDR3 in DNA: TGTGCCAGCAGCCCATACAGGGAGGGTGAGCAGTTCTTC.

This clonotype was recorded at least ten times. For a library built for alpha chains, this beta chain is a stray read; little rests on its size. The genes are TRBV7-3 and TRBJ2-2; D gene unclear. Trimming left V 6 bases short and J 3 bases short, with 5 bases between. Germline V gives CDR1 SGHTA, CDR2 FQGTGA. This CDR3 has 12 amino acids. The CDR3 DNA reads TGTGCCAGCAGTTCAGACACCGGGGAGCTGTTTTTT. Residues: CASSSDTGELFF. Together with reference TRBV7-3 and TRBJ2-2, the CDR3 gives the full variable domain: GAGVSQTPSNKVTEKGKYVELRCDPISGHTALYWYRQSLGQGPEFLIYFQGTGAADDSGLPNDRFFAVRPEGSVSTLKIQRTERGDSAVYLCASSSDTGELFFGEGSRLTVL.

This clonotype was recorded at least ten times. Found in a library prepared for alpha chains, this beta chain is an off-target read, and its abundance has little meaning. The rearrangement joins TRBV28 to TRBJ1-3, with D uncertain. The V gene lost 4 bases and the J gene lost 0 bases, with 13 bases spanning the gap. Germline lookup yields CDR1 MDHEN and CDR2 SYDVKM. The CDR3 totals 16 residues. The CDR3 bases are TGTGCCAGCAGTTCCCCCGGCAAGAACTCTGGAAACACCATATATTTT. Its translation is CASSSPGKNSGNTIYF.

A remark on this clonotype: Little can be read into the size of this beta chain, an off-target read in a library designed for alpha chains. The gene calls are TRBV6-5 and TRBJ1-5; tentative D call: TRBD1 (5 bases). The CDR3 is made up of 14 amino acids. Germline V gene data show CDR1 as MNHEY and CDR2 as SVGAGI. The V end lost 6 bases, the J end lost 4 bases, and 13 bases lay between the germline ends. The DNA of the CDR3 is TGTGCCAGCAGCCCTGACAGACATAATCAGCCCCAGCATTTT. Amino acid sequence: CASSPDRHNQPQHF.

This clonotype is labeled as medium-sized. The size of this beta chain means little, since it is a stray read in a library made for alpha chains. The V call is TRBV7-9, the J call TRBJ2-1; D call uncertain. The V end lost 6 bases, the J end lost 0 bases, and 15 bases lay between the germline ends. This CDR3 is 16 amino acids long. The germline V gene encodes CDR1 SEHNR and CDR2 FQNEAQ (reference sequence). Written as DNA, the CDR3 is TGTGCCAGCAGGGGAAGGGCAGCGTACTCCTACAATGAGCAGTTCTTC. Its protein product is CASRGRAAYSYNEQFF.

In regard to this clonotype: Little can be read into the size of this beta chain, an off-target read in a library designed for alpha chains. The DNA for the CDR3 is TGTGCCAGCGGAATGAACTATGGCTACACCTTC. Translation gives CASGMNYGYTF. The genes are TRBV6-1 and TRBJ1-2, with D unclear. CDR1 MNHNS and CDR2 SASEGT come from the germline V gene. Trimming removed 8 bases at V and 2 bases at J, with 6 bases between. This CDR3 has 11 amino acids.

This clonotype is judged large (0.1 to 1%). Being off target in a library aimed at alpha chains, this beta chain has a size of little meaning. The chain has TRBV9 and TRBJ2-1, with TRBD1 matching 8 bases. The ends lost 4 bases at V and 7 bases at J; junction bases unmatched: 7. Germline CDR1 and CDR2: SGDLS and YYNGEE. The CDR3 extends over 14 amino acids. The CDR3 nucleotides read TGTGCCAGCAGCCCGATACAGGGGGTAAATGAGCAGTTCTTC. This sequence encodes CASSPIQGVNEQFF.

There are many counts of this clonotype. The size of this beta chain means little, since it is a stray read in a library made for alpha chains. The chain uses TRBV9 and TRBJ2-5; tentative D call: TRBD2 (6 bases). V was pared by 0 bases and J by 2 bases, with 14 bases between. The CDR3 length is 16 residues. CDR1 and CDR2 (germline): SGDLS, YYNGEE. The CDR3 nucleotides read TGTGCCAGCAGCGTAGGCGGAGGGGCCTATCAAGAGACCCAGTACTTC. It yields the protein CASSVGGGAYQETQYF. Combining the CDR3 with reference TRBV9 and TRBJ2-5 gives the whole variable domain DSGVTQTPKHLITATGQRVTLRCSPRSGDLSVYWYQQSLDQGLQFLIQYYNGEERAKGNILERFSAQQFPDLHSELNLSSLELGDSALYFCASSVGGGAYQETQYFGPGTRLLVL.

A note on this clonotype: The library was built for alpha chains, so this beta chain is an off-target read and its size means little. This chain joins TRBV12-5 and TRBJ2-5; no definite D call. Germline V CDR1 and CDR2: LGHNT, FRNRAP. Trimming cost V 2 bases and J 4 bases, with 5 bases left between them. The CDR3 runs 12 residues. CDR3 loop: CASGLSGETQYF. The CDR3 nucleotides are TGTGCTAGTGGTTTGTCTGGAGAGACCCAGTACTTC. Based on the CDR3 plus reference TRBV12-5 and TRBJ2-5, the full variable domain is DARVTQTPRHKVTEMGQEVTMRCQPILGHNTVFWYRQTMMQGLELLAYFRNRAPLDDSGMPKDRFSAEMPDATLATLKIQPSEPRDSAVYFCASGLSGETQYFGPGTRLLVL.

In this sample, this clonotype turned up a few times. This beta chain turned up in a library designed for alpha chains; as an off-target read, its abundance says little. V usage is TRBV24-1 and J usage is TRBJ2-5, with D perhaps TRBD1 or TRBD2 (6 bases each). Germline loops: CDR1 KGHDR, CDR2 SFDVKD. The CDR3 is 14 residues long. The germline V and J ends were trimmed by 5 bases and 4 bases, with 13 bases remaining between them. The CDR3 loop is CATSAARGPETQYF. CDR3 DNA sequence: TGTGCCACCAGTGCCGCTCGGGGGCCAGAGACCCAGTACTTC.